This T cell receptor (beta chain) was captured by sequencing in a study of blood T cell repertoires in COVID-19. Study members were between roughly 18 and 100 years old and lived in 20 to 25 US regions. Cohort allocation depended upon clinical history that participants reported. The table came from immunoSEQ multiplex PCR; TCRdb's copy has only in-frame clones and leaves some out. In the table there are around 140,000 clones, 78% of which are singletons. This CDR3 region has 16 residues. V shed 2 bases, J shed 0 bases, and the junction held 4 bases outside the gene matches. Looked up from germline, CDR1 is SGHAT and CDR2 is FQDESV (reference sequence).

Sequenced input: PBMCs or T cells enriched from blood (not recorded which). This clonotype was sampled from a woman between 50 and 59 years old who had recovered from COVID-19. The chain recombines TRBV11-1 with TRBJ2-1; 7 nucleotides line up with TRBD2. CDR3 region: CASSLYPGGSYNEQFF. The DNA of the CDR3 is TGTGCCAGCAGCTTATACCCGGGAGGCTCCTACAATGAGCAGTTCTTC.